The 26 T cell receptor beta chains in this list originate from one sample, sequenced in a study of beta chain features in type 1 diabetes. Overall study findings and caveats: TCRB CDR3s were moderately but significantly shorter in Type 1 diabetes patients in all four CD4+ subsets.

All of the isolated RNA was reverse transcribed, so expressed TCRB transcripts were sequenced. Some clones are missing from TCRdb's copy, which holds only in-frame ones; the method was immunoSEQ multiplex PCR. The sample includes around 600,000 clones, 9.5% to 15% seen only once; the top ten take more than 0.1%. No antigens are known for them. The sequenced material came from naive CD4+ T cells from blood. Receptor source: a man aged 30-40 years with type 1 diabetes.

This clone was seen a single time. The CDR3 sequence: CASSLEYQGPFGPQHF. In nucleotides, the CDR3 is TGTGCCAGCAGTTTAGAGTATCAGGGTCCCTTCGGGCCCCAGCATTTT. The chain joins TRBV6-5 to TRBJ1-5; weak D call: TRBD1 (5 bases). The V gene lost 4 bases and the J gene lost 9 bases, with 22 bases spanning the gap. CDR1 and CDR2 (germline): MNHEY, SVGAGI. The CDR3 is made up of 16 amino acids.

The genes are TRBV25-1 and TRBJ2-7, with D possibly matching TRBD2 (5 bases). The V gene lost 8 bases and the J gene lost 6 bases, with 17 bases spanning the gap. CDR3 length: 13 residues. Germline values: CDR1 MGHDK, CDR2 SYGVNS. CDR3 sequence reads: CASGSGWMGEQYF. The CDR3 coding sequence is TGTGCCAGCGGAAGCGGCTGGATGGGCGAGCAGTACTTC.

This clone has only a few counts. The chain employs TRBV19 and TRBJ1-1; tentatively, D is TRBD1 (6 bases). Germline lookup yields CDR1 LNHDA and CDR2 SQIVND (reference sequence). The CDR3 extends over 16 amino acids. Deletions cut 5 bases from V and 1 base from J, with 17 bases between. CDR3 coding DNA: TGTGCCAGTAGTGGCTGGGGTTTGGACAGGAACACTGAAGCTTTCTTT. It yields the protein CASSGWGLDRNTEAFF. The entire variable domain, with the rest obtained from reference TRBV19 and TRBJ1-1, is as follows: DGGITQSPKYLFRKEGQNVTLSCEQNLNHDAMYWYRQDPGQGLRLIYYSQIVNDFQKGDIAEGYSVSREKKESFPLTVTSAQKNPTAFYLCASSGWGLDRNTEAFFGQGTRLTVV.

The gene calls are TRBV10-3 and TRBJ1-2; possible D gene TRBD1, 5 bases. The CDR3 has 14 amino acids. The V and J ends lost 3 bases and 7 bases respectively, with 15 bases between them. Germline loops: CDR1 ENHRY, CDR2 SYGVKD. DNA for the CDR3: TGTGCCATCAGTGATAATATGGGGGTCGGTGGCTACACCTTC. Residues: CAISDNMGVGGYTF.

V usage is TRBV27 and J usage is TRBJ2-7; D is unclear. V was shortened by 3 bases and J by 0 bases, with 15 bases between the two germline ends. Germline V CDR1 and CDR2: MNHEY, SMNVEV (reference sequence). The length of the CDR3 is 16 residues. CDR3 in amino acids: CASSFSGLLSSYEQYF. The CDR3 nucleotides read TGTGCCAGCAGTTTTTCCGGTCTACTGAGCTCCTACGAGCAGTACTTC.

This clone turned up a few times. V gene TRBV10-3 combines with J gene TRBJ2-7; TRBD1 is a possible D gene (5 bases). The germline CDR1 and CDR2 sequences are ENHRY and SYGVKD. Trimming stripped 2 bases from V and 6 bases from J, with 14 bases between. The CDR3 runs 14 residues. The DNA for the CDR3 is TGTGCCATCAGTGAGAGGCAGGGCTCGGGCGAGCAGTACTTC. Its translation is CAISERQGSGEQYF.

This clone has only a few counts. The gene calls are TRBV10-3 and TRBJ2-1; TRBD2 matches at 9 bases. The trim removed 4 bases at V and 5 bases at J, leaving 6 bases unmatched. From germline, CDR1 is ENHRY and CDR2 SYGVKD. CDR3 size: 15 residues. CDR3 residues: CAISGGGDHNNEQFF. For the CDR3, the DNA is TGTGCCATCAGTGGCGGGGGGGACCACAACAATGAGCAGTTCTTC.

CDR3 protein: CASSPGDRGKLFF. DNA of the CDR3: TGTGCCAGCAGTCCCGGGGACAGGGGTAAACTGTTTTTT. The chain recombines TRBV27 with TRBJ1-4; 10 nucleotides align to TRBD1. Germline CDR1 is MNHEY and CDR2 is SMNVEV (reference sequence). Trimming cost V 5 bases and J 11 bases; bases outside gene matches: 5. This CDR3 spans 13 amino acids.

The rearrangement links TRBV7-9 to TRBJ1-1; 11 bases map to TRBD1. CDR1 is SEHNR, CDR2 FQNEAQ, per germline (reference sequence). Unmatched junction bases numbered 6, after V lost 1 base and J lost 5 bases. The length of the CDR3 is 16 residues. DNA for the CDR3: TGTGCCAGCAGCTTAGAAGGACAGGGGGCGTCGACTGAAGCTTTCTTT. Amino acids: CASSLEGQGASTEAFF.

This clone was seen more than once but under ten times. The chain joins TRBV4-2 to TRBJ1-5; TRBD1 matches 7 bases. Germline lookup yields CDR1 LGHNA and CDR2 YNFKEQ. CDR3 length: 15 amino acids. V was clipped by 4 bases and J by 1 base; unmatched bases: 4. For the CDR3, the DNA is TGTGCCAGCAGCCCCTTGGGACAGAGCAATCAGCCCCAGCATTTT. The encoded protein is CASSPLGQSNQPQHF.

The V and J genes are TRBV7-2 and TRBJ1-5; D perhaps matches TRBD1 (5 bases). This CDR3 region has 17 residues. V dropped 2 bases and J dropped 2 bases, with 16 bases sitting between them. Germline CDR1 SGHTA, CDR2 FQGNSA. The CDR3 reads CASSLWEGAVGNQPQHF. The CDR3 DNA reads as TGTGCCAGCAGCTTATGGGAAGGGGCGGTTGGCAATCAGCCCCAGCATTTT.

CDR3 nucleotides: TGTGCCAGCAGCTTATTTGCCGCAACTAATGAAAAACTGTTTTTT. Translation gives CASSLFAATNEKLFF. The J gene is TRBJ1-4, the V gene TRBV7-9; the D is unclear. V was clipped by 2 bases and J by 0 bases, with 7 bases between them. The CDR3 has 15 residues. Germline assignment: CDR1 SEHNR and CDR2 FQNEAQ (reference sequence).

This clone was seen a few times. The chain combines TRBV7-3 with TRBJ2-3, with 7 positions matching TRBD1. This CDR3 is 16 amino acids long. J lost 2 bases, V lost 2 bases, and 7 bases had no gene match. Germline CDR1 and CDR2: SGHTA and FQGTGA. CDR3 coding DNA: TGTGCCAGCAGCTTAGCCCCGACAGGGAACACAGATACGCAGTATTTT. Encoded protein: CASSLAPTGNTDTQYF.

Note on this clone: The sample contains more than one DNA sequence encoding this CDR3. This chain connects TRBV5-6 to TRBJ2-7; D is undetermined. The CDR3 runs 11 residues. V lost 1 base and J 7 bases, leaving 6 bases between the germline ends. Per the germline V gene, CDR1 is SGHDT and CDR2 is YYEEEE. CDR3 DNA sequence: TGTGCCAGCAGCTTGAACCGGGAGCAGTACTTC. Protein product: CASSLNREQYF.

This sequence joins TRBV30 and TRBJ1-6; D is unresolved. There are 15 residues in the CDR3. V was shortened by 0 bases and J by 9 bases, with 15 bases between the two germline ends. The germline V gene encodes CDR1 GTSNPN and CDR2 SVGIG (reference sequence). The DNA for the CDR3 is TGTGCCTGGAGTGTACAATCGGTGTCTTCTTCACCCCTCCACTTT. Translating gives CAWSVQSVSSSPLHF.

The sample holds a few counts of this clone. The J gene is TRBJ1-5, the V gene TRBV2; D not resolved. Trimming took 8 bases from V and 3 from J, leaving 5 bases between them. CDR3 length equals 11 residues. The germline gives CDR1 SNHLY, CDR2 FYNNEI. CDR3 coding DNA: TGTGCCAGCGGGGACAATCAGCCCCAGCATTTT. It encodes CASGDNQPQHF. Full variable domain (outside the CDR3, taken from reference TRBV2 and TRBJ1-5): EPEVTQTPSHQVTQMGQEVILRCVPISNHLYFYWYRQILGQKVEFLVSFYNNEISEKSEIFDDQFSVERPDGSNFTLKIRSTKLEDSAMYFCASGDNQPQHFGDGTRLSIL.

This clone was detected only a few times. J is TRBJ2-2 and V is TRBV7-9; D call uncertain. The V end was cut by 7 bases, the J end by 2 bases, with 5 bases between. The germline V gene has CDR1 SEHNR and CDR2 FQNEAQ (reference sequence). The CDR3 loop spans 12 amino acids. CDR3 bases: TGTGCCAGCACCCTAAACACCGGGGAGCTGTTTTTT. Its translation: CASTLNTGELFF.

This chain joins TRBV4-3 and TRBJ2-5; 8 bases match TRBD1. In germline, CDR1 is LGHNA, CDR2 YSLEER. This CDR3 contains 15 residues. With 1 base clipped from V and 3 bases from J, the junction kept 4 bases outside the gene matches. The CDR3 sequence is CASSQGLQGEETQYF. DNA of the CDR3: TGCGCCAGCAGCCAAGGGTTACAGGGGGAAGAGACCCAGTACTTC.

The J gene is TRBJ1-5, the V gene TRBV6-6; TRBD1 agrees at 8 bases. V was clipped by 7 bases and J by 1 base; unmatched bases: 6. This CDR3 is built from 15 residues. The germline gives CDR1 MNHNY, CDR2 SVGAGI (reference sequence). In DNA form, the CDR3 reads TGTGCCAGCACCGTCACAGGGGGGAGCAATCAGCCCCAGCATTTT. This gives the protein CASTVTGGSNQPQHF.

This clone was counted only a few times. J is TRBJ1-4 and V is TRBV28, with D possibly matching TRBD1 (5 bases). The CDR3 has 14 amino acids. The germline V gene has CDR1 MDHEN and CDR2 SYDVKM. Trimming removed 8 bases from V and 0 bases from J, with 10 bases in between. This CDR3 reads CASRQGATNEKLFF. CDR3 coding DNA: TGTGCCAGCCGGCAGGGTGCAACTAATGAAAAACTGTTTTTT.

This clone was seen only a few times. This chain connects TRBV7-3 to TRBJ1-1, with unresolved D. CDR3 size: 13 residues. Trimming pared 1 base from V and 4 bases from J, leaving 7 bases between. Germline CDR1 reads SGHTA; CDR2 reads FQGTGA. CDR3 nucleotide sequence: TGTGCCAGCAGCTTAAGCGGAACCACTGAAGCTTTCTTT. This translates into CASSLSGTTEAFF.

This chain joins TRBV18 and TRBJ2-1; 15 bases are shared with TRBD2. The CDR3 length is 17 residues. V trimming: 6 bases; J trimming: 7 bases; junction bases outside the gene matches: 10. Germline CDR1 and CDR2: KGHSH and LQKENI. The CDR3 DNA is TGTGCCAGCTCCCGGACTAGCGGGGGGGCAGACCTTAATGAGCAGTTCTTC. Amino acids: CASSRTSGGADLNEQFF.

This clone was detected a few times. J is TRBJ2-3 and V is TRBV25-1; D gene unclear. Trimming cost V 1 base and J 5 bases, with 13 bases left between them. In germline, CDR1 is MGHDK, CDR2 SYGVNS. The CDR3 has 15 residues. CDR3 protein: CASSELAGVEDTQYF. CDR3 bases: TGTGCCAGCAGTGAATTGGCAGGCGTGGAAGATACGCAGTATTTT.

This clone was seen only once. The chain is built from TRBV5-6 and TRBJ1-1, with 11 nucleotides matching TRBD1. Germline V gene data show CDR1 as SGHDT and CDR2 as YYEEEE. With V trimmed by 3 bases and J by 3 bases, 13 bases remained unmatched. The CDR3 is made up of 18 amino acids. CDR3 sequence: CASSSDRGLALHHTEAFF. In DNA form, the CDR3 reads TGTGCCAGCAGCTCGGACAGGGGGCTTGCCCTTCATCACACTGAAGCTTTCTTT.

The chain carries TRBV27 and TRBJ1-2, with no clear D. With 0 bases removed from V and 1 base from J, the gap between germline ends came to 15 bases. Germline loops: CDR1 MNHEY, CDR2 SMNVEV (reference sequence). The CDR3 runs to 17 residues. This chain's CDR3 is CASSLSSRESSNYGYTF. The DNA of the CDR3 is TGTGCCAGCAGTTTATCATCTCGGGAATCGAGTAACTATGGCTACACCTTC.

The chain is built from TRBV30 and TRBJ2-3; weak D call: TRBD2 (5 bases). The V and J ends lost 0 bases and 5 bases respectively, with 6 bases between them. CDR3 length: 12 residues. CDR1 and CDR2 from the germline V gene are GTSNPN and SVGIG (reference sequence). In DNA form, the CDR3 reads TGTGCCTGGAGTGTAGGGAGAGATACGCAGTATTTT. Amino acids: CAWSVGRDTQYF.